This TCR beta chain was sequenced for a study of Graves' ophthalmopathy and Graves' hyperthyroidism. The sequenced template was RNA, covering the TCR beta CDR3 region. First-round RT-PCR used HTBI primers; second-round multiplex PCR followed. Each CDR3 protein is one row after TCRdb ran MiXCR on the multiplex PCR reads. The data hold more than 300,000 distinct CDR3 sequences, with approximately 15% observed a single time. There are many counts of this clonotype. This CDR3 contains 15 residues. V gave up 0 bases and J gave up 2 bases, with 10 bases separating them. CDR1 is MNHEY and CDR2 is SVGAGI in the germline V gene.

Source material: peripheral blood. This sequence was found in a woman between 18 and 29 years old with stable Graves' hyperthyroidism. This chain uses TRBV6-5 with TRBJ2-5, with a tentative D call TRBD1 (6 bases). The CDR3 protein is CASSYSSGTQETQYF. The CDR3 nucleotides read TGTGCCAGCAGTTACTCATCCGGGACACAAGAGACCCAGTACTTC.